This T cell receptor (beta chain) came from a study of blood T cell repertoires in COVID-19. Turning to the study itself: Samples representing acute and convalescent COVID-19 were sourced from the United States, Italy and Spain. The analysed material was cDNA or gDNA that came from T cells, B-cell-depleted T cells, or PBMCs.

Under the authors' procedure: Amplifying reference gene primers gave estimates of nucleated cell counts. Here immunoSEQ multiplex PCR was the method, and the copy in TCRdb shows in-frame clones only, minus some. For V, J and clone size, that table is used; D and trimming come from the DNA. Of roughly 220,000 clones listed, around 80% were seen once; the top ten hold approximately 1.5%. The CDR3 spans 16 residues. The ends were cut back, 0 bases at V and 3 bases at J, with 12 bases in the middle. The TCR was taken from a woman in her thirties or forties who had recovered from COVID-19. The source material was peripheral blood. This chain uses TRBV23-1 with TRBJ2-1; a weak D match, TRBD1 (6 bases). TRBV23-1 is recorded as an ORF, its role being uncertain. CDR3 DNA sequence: TGCGCCAGCAGTCAATCTTCCAGGGGAGACTACAATGAGCAGTTCTTC. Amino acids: CASSQSSRGDYNEQFF.